What follows are 13 T cell receptor beta chains derived from one specimen sequenced in a study of PD-L1 blockade in urothelial cancer. Profiling relied on immunoSEQ multiplex PCR, and the TCRdb table lists in-frame clones only, not all of them. Of 35,000 or so clones in the sample, 65% to 85% were seen once. Sample: PBMCs, taken around atezolizumab (anti-PD-L1) treatment. These receptors were collected from a man in his sixties with urothelial cancer.

The V gene is TRBV19, the J gene TRBJ1-1, with unresolved D. Germline values: CDR1 LNHDA, CDR2 SQIVND (reference sequence). The V gene lost 5 bases and the J gene lost 4 bases, with 11 bases spanning the gap. The CDR3 contains 13 residues. CDR3 in DNA: TGTGCCAGTAGTGTAACAGAGCTCACTGAAGCTTTCTTT. The encoded protein is CASSVTELTEAFF.

The chain joins TRBV2 to TRBJ2-7; 7 nucleotides align to TRBD1. Germline V lookup: CDR1 SNHLY, CDR2 FYNNEI. V shed 6 bases, J shed 2 bases, and the junction held 7 bases outside the gene matches. The CDR3 loop spans 14 amino acids. The CDR3: CASSADTGAYEQYF. The CDR3 DNA follows: TGTGCCAGCAGCGCAGACACAGGGGCCTACGAGCAGTACTTC.

The chain is built from TRBV5-1 and TRBJ2-3; TRBD2 agrees at 7 bases. From germline, CDR1 is SGHRS and CDR2 YFSETQ. The CDR3 is 14 residues long. V dropped 4 bases and J dropped 6; count of bases not matched to a gene: 8. The CDR3 loop is CASSPTSVEDTQYF. The CDR3 region has the DNA TGCGCCAGCAGCCCCACTAGCGTAGAGGATACGCAGTATTTT. The full variable domain, rest sourced from reference TRBV5-1 and TRBJ2-3, is KAGVTQTPRYLIKTRGQQVTLSCSPISGHRSVSWYQQTPGQGLQFLFEYFSETQRNKGNFPGRFSGRQFSNSRSEMNVSTLELGDSALYLCASSPTSVEDTQYFGPGTRLTVL.

V gene TRBV5-1 combines with J gene TRBJ2-3, with 9 nucleotides matching TRBD1. The CDR3 is 15 amino acids. The trim removed 1 base at V and 3 bases at J, leaving 3 bases unmatched. From germline, CDR1 is SGHRS and CDR2 YFSETQ. The CDR3 DNA sequence: TGCGCCAGCAGCTTGCGACAGGGGGTGACAGATACGCAGTATTTT. Its protein product is CASSLRQGVTDTQYF.

The chain combines TRBV30 with TRBJ2-1, with 11 bases identical to TRBD1. The V gene's germline CDR1 is GTSNPN and CDR2 SVGIG (reference sequence). The CDR3 has 15 amino acids. V lost 2 bases, J lost 10 bases, and 10 bases stayed unmatched. The CDR3 DNA sequence: TGTGCCTGGAGTACTACCGGGACAGGGGGGCGGGAGCAGTTCTTC. Translating gives CAWSTTGTGGREQFF.

This chain links TRBV11-2 with TRBJ2-7; D is ambiguous. The CDR3 has 12 residues. In germline, CDR1 is SGHAT, CDR2 FQNNGV. Trimming cost V 3 bases and J 4 bases, with 7 bases left between them. The CDR3 loop is CASSFSLYEQYF. The CDR3 bases are TGTGCCAGCAGCTTTTCCTTGTACGAGCAGTACTTC.

The chain combines TRBV2 with TRBJ1-5; 10 nucleotides line up with TRBD1. Unmatched junction bases numbered 7, after V lost 6 bases and J lost 2 bases. This CDR3 is 16 amino acids long. Germline V CDR1 and CDR2: SNHLY, FYNNEI. CDR3 in DNA: TGTGCCAGCAGCCCCCCGGGGACAGGGGGCAATCAGCCCCAGCATTTT. Amino acids: CASSPPGTGGNQPQHF.

The V gene is TRBV28, the J gene TRBJ1-3; TRBD1 is a possible D gene (6 bases). CDR3 length equals 13 residues. Trimming took off 7 bases at V and 3 bases at J, with 10 bases between the two ends. CDR1 is MDHEN, CDR2 SYDVKM, per germline. CDR3 coding DNA: TGTGCCAGCATAGGGGGTAATGGAAACACCATATATTTT. Amino acids: CASIGGNGNTIYF.

The chain recombines TRBV19 with TRBJ2-5; 7 bases fit TRBD2. Germline CDR1 and CDR2: LNHDA and SQIVND (reference sequence). The J segment lost 4 bases and the V segment lost 7 bases, leaving 18 bases of the junction unmatched. The CDR3 contains 17 residues. CDR3 sequence reads: CASTRTAGLTERETQYF. CDR3 coding DNA: TGTGCCAGTACTCGAACCGCGGGACTAACGGAACGAGAGACCCAGTACTTC.

V gene TRBV5-1 combines with J gene TRBJ2-5; D might be TRBD1 (5 bases). V gave up 0 bases and J gave up 5 bases, with 14 bases separating them. This CDR3 has 15 residues. CDR1 and CDR2 from the germline V gene are SGHRS and YFSETQ. The CDR3 coding sequence is TGCGCCAGCAGCTTGGCAGGCAGGGTGGAGGAGACCCAGTACTTC. It translates to CASSLAGRVEETQYF.

This clone was recorded a few times. This rearrangement joins TRBV5-4 to TRBJ2-3, with a possible D match to TRBD2 (6 bases). The germline V and J ends were trimmed by 0 bases and 1 base, with 9 bases remaining between them. This CDR3 has 15 residues. Germline V gene sequence: CDR1 SGHNT, CDR2 YYREEE (reference sequence). DNA of the CDR3: TGTGCCAGCAGCTTGGACGGGGGACGCACAGATACGCAGTATTTT. Protein product: CASSLDGGRTDTQYF.

The chain employs TRBV4-3 and TRBJ2-5, with 13 bases lining up with TRBD2. J gave up 5 bases and V 1 base, and 4 bases lay outside the gene matches. Germline V gene lookup returns CDR1 LGHNA and CDR2 YSLEER. This CDR3 is built from 16 residues. The CDR3 coding sequence is TGCGCCAGCAGCCAAGGACTAGCGGGAGGTAGGGAGACCCAGTACTTC. Protein product: CASSQGLAGGRETQYF.

This clone is medium-sized (0.01 to 0.1%) in the sample. V is TRBV11-2 and J is TRBJ1-1; 9 bases match TRBD1. This CDR3 region has 13 residues. The V gene end was trimmed by 6 bases and the J gene end by 1 base; junction bases not matched to a gene: 0. Germline V gene lookup returns CDR1 SGHAT and CDR2 FQNNGV. The CDR3 protein is CASRGQGNTEAFF. The CDR3 DNA is TGTGCCAGCAGGGGACAGGGGAACACTGAAGCTTTCTTT.